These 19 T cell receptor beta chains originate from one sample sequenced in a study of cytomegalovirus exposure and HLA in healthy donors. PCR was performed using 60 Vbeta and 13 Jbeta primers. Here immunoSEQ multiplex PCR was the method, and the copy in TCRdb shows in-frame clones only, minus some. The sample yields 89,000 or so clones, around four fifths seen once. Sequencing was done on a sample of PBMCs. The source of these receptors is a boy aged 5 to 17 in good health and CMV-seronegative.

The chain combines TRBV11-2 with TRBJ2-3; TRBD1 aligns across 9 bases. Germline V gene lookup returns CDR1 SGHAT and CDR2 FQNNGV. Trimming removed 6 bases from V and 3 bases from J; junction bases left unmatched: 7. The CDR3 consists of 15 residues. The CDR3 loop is CASRGQGFFTDTQYF. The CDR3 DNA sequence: TGTGCCAGCAGAGGACAGGGGTTCTTTACAGATACGCAGTATTTT.

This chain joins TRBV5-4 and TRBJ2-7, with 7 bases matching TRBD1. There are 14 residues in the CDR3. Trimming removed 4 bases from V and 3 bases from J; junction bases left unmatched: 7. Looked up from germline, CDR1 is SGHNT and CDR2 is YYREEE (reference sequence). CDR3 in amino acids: CASSRQGSDYEQYF. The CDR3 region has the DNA TGTGCCAGCAGCAGACAGGGCAGCGACTACGAGCAGTACTTC.

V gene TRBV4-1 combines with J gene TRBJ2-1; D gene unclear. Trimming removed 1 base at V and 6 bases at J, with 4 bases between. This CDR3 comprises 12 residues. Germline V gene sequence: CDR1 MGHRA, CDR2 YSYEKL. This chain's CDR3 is CASSQAFNEQFF. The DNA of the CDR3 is TGCGCCAGCAGCCAAGCCTTCAATGAGCAGTTCTTC.

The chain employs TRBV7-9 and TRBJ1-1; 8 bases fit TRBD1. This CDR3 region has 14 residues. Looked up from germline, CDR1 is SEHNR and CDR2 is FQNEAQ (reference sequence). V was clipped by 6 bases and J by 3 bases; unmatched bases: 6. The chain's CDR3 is CASSSTGVDTEAFF. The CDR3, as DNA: TGTGCCAGCAGTTCGACAGGGGTCGACACTGAAGCTTTCTTT.

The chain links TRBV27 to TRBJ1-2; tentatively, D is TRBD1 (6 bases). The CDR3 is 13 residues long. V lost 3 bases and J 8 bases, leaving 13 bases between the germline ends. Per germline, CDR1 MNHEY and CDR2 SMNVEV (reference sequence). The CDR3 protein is CASSFSGVQGYTF. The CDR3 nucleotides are TGTGCCAGCAGTTTCTCAGGGGTACAGGGCTACACCTTC.

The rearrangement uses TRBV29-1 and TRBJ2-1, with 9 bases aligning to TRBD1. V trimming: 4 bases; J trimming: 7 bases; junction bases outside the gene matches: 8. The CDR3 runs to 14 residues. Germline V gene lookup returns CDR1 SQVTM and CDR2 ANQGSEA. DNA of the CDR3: TGCAGCGTTGTAGGGGACAGGGTCGAGAATGAGCAGTTCTTC. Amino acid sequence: CSVVGDRVENEQFF.

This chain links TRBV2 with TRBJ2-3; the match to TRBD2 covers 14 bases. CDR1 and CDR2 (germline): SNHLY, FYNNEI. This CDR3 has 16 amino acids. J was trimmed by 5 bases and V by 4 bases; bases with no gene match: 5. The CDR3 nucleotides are TGTGCCAGCAGTGCGACTAGCGGGAGGGCCGGAGATACGCAGTATTTT. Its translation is CASSATSGRAGDTQYF.

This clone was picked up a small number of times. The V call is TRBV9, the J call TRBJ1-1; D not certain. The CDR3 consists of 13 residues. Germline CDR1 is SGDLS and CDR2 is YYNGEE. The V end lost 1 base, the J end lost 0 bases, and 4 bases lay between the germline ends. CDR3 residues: CASSVTVNTEAFF. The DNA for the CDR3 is TGTGCCAGCAGCGTAACGGTGAACACTGAAGCTTTCTTT.

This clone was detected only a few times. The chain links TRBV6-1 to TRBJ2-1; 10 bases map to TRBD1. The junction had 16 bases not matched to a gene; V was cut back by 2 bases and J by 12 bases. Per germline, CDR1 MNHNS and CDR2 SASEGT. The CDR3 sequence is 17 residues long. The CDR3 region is CASSEPGQGLAASAQFF. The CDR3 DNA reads TGTGCCAGCAGTGAACCGGGACAGGGGCTAGCGGCTTCGGCGCAGTTCTTC.

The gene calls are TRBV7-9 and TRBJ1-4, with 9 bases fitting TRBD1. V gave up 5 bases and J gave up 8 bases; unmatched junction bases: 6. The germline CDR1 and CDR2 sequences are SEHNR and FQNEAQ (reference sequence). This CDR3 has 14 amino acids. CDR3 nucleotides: TGTGCCAGCAGCGAACAGGGGGCGCAAGAAAAACTGTTTTTT. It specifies CASSEQGAQEKLFF.

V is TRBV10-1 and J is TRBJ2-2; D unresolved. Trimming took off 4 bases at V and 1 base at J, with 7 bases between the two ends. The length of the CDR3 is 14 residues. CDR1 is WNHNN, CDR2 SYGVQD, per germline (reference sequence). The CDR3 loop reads CASSGDWNTGELFF. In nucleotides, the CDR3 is TGCGCCAGCAGTGGCGACTGGAACACCGGGGAGCTGTTTTTT.

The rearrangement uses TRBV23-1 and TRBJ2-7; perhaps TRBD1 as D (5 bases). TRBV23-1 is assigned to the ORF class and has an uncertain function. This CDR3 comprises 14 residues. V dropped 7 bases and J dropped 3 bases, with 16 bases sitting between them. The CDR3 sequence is CASNPPRECYEQYF. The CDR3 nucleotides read TGCGCCAGCAATCCGCCCAGGGAATGCTACGAGCAGTACTTC.

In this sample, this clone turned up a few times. As DNA, the CDR3 is TGTGCCAGCAGTTTCTTTTTCATCCGGGACAGGGGGTTGAACACTGAAGCTTTCTTT. As protein: CASSFFFIRDRGLNTEAFF. The genes are TRBV28 and TRBJ1-1, with TRBD1 matching over 11 bases. This CDR3 contains 19 residues. V was pared by 3 bases and J by 0 bases, with 12 bases of the junction left unmatched. Germline V CDR1 and CDR2: MDHEN, SYDVKM.

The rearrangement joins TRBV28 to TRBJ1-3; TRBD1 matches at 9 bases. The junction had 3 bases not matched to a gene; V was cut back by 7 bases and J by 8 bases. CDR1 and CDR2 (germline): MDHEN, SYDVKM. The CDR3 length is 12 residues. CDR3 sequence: CASTRDRDTIYF. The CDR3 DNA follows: TGTGCCAGCACCCGGGACAGGGACACCATATATTTT.

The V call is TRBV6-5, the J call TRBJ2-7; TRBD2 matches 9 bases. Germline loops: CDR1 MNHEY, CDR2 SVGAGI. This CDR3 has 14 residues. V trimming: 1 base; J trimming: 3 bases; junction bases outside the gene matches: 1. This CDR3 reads CASSYLREGYEQYF. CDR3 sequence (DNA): TGTGCCAGCAGTTACTTGCGGGAGGGCTACGAGCAGTACTTC.

The CDR3 DNA follows: TGCAGCGTTTATCGTGAGACCCAGTACTTC. Amino acids: CSVYRETQYF. The gene calls are TRBV29-1 and TRBJ2-5; unclear D gene. CDR1 and CDR2 (germline): SQVTM, ANQGSEA. V lost 5 bases and J lost 5, with 6 bases in between. The CDR3 is 10 amino acids.

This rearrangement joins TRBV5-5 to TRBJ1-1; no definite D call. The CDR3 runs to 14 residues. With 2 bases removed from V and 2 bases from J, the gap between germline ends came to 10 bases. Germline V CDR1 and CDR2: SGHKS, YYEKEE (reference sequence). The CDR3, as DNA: TGTGCCAGCAGCTTTTTTCAACTTAACACTGAAGCTTTCTTT. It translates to CASSFFQLNTEAFF.

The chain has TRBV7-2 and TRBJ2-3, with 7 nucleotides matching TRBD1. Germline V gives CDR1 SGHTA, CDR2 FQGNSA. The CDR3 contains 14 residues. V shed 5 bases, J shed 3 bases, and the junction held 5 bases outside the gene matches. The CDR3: CASSPTGLTDTQYF. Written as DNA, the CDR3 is TGTGCCAGCAGCCCGACAGGGTTGACAGATACGCAGTATTTT. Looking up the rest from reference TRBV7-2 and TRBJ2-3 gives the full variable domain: GAGVSQSPSNKVTEKGKDVELRCDPISGHTALYWYRQSLGQGLEFLIYFQGNSAPDKSGLPSDRFSAERTGGSVSTLTIQRTQQEDSAVYLCASSPTGLTDTQYFGPGTRLTVL.

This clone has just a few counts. This CDR3 reads CAWSVPDRGQQPQHF. CDR3 nucleotides: TGTGCCTGGAGTGTCCCCGACAGGGGGCAACAGCCCCAGCATTTT. This chain joins TRBV30 and TRBJ1-5; 10 bases line up with TRBD1. V lost 0 bases to trimming and J lost 7 bases; unmatched junction nucleotides: 6. The CDR3 is made up of 15 amino acids. CDR1 and CDR2 (germline): GTSNPN, SVGIG (reference sequence).